This paragraph covers one T cell receptor (beta chain) sequence. Unmatched junction bases numbered 4, after V lost 6 bases and J lost 6 bases. CDR3 length: 14 residues. CDR1 is ENHRY and CDR2 is SYGVKD in the germline V gene. This specimen belongs to a study of blood T cell repertoires in COVID-19. About the study: Samples of COVID-19 (acute and convalescent) were obtained from the United States, Italy and Spain. PBMCs, B-cell-depleted T cells, or T cells provided the cDNA or gDNA that made up the material.

Original analysis: Scientists estimated how many nucleated cells there were by amplifying reference gene primers. Generated by immunoSEQ multiplex PCR, the TCRdb table keeps only in-frame clones and is missing some. The DNA was the basis for D and trimming; V, J and clone size are from that table. Among about 200,000 clones listed, roughly 89% were seen once. The chain uses TRBV10-3 and TRBJ1-5; 11 bases are shared with TRBD1. The clonotype comes from a man aged 55 to 70 who had recovered from COVID-19. Input material: peripheral blood. The CDR3 nucleotides are TGTGCCATCAGCGGGGACAGGGGGATTCAGCCCCAGCATTTT. Its protein is CAISGDRGIQPQHF.